Listed below are T cell receptor beta chains from one sample, sequenced in a study of T cell changes during pregnancy in multiple sclerosis. The data were produced by immunoSEQ multiplex PCR, yet TCRdb's version contains in-frame clones alone and is incomplete. The data hold about 50,000 clones, with about 90% observed a single time. This material consisted of CD4+ T cells from peripheral blood mononuclear cells, taken in the second trimester of pregnancy. The receptor source for this set is a female donor with multiple sclerosis, enrolled in a pregnancy study. Both conserved end residues are part of each CDR3. D genes are given only for firm matches. Expanded clones are given a class, and other clones once, few, many or no size at all.

CDR3 protein	CDR3 DNA	V gene	J gene	D gene	clone size
CASSLLAANTGELFF	TGTGCCAGCAGTTTATTGGCAGCGAACACCGGGGAGCTGTTTTTT	TRBV27	TRBJ2-2	.	.
CASSLKTANIQYF	TGCGCCAGCAGCTTGAAGACAGCCAACATTCAGTACTTC	TRBV5-1	TRBJ2-4	.	.
CASSSLDRNYGYTF	TGTGCCAGTAGTTCCTTGGACAGAAACTATGGCTACACCTTC	TRBV19	TRBJ1-2	.	.
CASSPVSLTARSTDTQYF	TGTGCCAGCTCACCAGTATCGCTGACCGCGCGGAGCACAGATACGCAGTATTTT	TRBV18	TRBJ2-3	.	once
CATLRTGELFF	TGTGCCACCCTTCGTACCGGGGAGCTGTTTTTT	TRBV10-3	TRBJ2-2	.	once
CASSPAGEYTEAFF	TGTGCCAGCAGCCCCGCGGGAGAGTACACTGAAGCTTTCTTT	TRBV7-3	TRBJ1-1	.	few
CASSLTGTSSHEQYF	TGTGCCAGCAGTTTAACCGGTACTAGCTCCCACGAGCAGTACTTC	TRBV28	TRBJ2-7	.	.
CAWSVPGYGYTF	TGTGCCTGGAGTGTACCCGGCTATGGCTACACCTTC	TRBV30	TRBJ1-2	.	.
CASSPQGGSNEQYF	TGTGCCAGCAGCCCTCAGGGAGGCAGCAACGAGCAGTACTTC	TRBV5-5	TRBJ2-7	.	.
CASSSGAAWNNSPLHF	TGTGCCAGCAGCTCAGGGGCAGCCTGGAATAATTCACCCCTCCACTTT	TRBV5-6	TRBJ1-6	.	.
CASSLRPGTDGYTF	TGCGCCAGCAGCTTGAGACCAGGGACTGATGGCTACACCTTC	TRBV5-1	TRBJ1-2	.	few
CASSLAGGGTEAFF	TGTGCCAGCAGCTTGGCAGGGGGTGGCACTGAAGCTTTCTTT	TRBV5-4	TRBJ1-1	TRBD1	.
CASSPTGGENQPQHF	TGTGCCAGCAGCCCGACAGGGGGCGAGAATCAGCCCCAGCATTTT	TRBV6-5	TRBJ1-5	TRBD1	.
CASSQAASGVSDTQYF	TGTGCCAGCAGCCAGGCGGCTAGCGGGGTTTCGGATACGCAGTATTTT	TRBV4-2	TRBJ2-3	TRBD2	.
CASSPGHLINTGELFF	TGTGCCAGCTCACCAGGACACCTCATAAACACCGGGGAGCTGTTTTTT	TRBV18	TRBJ2-2	.	.
CSVDQGGMNTEAFF	TGCAGCGTTGACCAGGGGGGAATGAACACTGAAGCTTTCTTT	TRBV29-1	TRBJ1-1	TRBD1	.
CASSQEQGHGYTF	TGTGCCAGCAGCCAAGAACAGGGACATGGCTACACCTTC	TRBV4-2	TRBJ1-2	.	.
CASRGQGSAEAFF	TGTGCCAGCCGAGGACAGGGCAGCGCTGAAGCTTTCTTT	TRBV19	TRBJ1-1	TRBD1	.
CASSPPRTGGLGYTF	TGTGCCAGCTCACCACCTAGGACAGGGGGCCTTGGCTACACCTTC	TRBV18	TRBJ1-2	TRBD1	few
CAISPSSGSYNEQFF	TGTGCCATCAGCCCCTCTAGCGGCTCCTACAATGAGCAGTTCTTC	TRBV10-3	TRBJ2-1	TRBD2	.
CASSFLREAGEQYF	TGTGCCAGCAGCTTTTTGCGGGAGGCGGGGGAGCAGTACTTC	TRBV5-6	TRBJ2-7	TRBD2	.
CAWSVSGSSYEQYF	TGTGCCTGGAGTGTTTCGGGGTCCTCCTACGAGCAGTACTTC	TRBV30	TRBJ2-7	.	.
CASRKPGQGYGYTF	TGTGCCAGCAGGAAACCGGGACAGGGCTATGGCTACACCTTC	TRBV7-2	TRBJ1-2	TRBD1	.
CASSFTGDQPQHF	TGTGCCAGCAGTTTCACAGGAGATCAGCCCCAGCATTTT	TRBV27	TRBJ1-5	.	.
CASSLTGANTEAFF	TGTGCCAGCAGCTTGACAGGGGCCAACACTGAAGCTTTCTTT	TRBV5-4	TRBJ1-1	TRBD1	.
CATRLGEGAFF	TGTGCCACCCGGTTGGGGGAGGGAGCTTTCTTT	TRBV19	TRBJ1-1	.	.
CASSPPTRANYGYTF	TGTGCCAGCAGTCCCCCGACCAGGGCTAACTATGGCTACACCTTC	TRBV25-1	TRBJ1-2	.	.
CASSRTRVGEQFF	TGTGCCAGCAGCCGGACTAGGGTGGGCGAGCAGTTCTTC	TRBV11-3	TRBJ2-1	TRBD2	.
CTSSQTDRGYQPQHF	TGCACCAGCAGCCAGACCGACAGGGGCTATCAGCCCCAGCATTTT	TRBV1	TRBJ1-5	.	few
CSAAQGFLGLNGYTF	TGCAGCGCCGCCCAGGGATTCTTGGGGTTGAATGGCTACACCTTC	TRBV29-1	TRBJ1-2	.	.
CASSLDRSYGYTF	TGTGCCAGCAGCTTAGATAGGAGCTATGGCTACACCTTC	TRBV7-2	TRBJ1-2	.	once
CASSLGGGWDNEQFF	TGCGCCAGCAGCTTGGGAGGGGGCTGGGACAATGAGCAGTTCTTC	TRBV5-1	TRBJ2-1	TRBD1	.
CASTRPGLAENIQYF	TGTGCCAGCACCCGACCCGGACTAGCGGAAAACATTCAGTACTTC	TRBV11-2	TRBJ2-4	TRBD2	.
CASSQGPGGLDEQYF	TGCGCCAGCAGCCAAGGCCCAGGAGGCCTCGACGAGCAGTACTTC	TRBV4-1	TRBJ2-7	.	few
CASSLTTGPHEQYF	TGTGCCAGCAGTTTAACGACAGGGCCCCACGAGCAGTACTTC	TRBV7-9	TRBJ2-7	TRBD1	once
CAWSEGQGLANIQYF	TGTGCCTGGAGTGAGGGACAGGGGCTGGCAAACATTCAGTACTTC	TRBV30	TRBJ2-4	TRBD1	once
CAIREQGTETQYF	TGTGCCATCAGAGAACAGGGGACAGAGACCCAGTACTTC	TRBV10-3	TRBJ2-5	TRBD1	.
CASSLEGSGANVLTF	TGTGCCAGCAGCTTGGAGGGGTCTGGGGCCAACGTCCTGACTTTC	TRBV5-4	TRBJ2-6	.	.
CASSYGQGQGGYTF	TGTGCCAGCAGTTACGGACAGGGGCAGGGAGGCTACACCTTC	TRBV6-5	TRBJ1-2	TRBD1	.
CASSPQGASTDTQYF	TGTGCCAGCTCACCACAGGGGGCAAGCACAGATACGCAGTATTTT	TRBV18	TRBJ2-3	TRBD1	.
CASSRQALSYNSPLHF	TGTGCCAGTAGCCGACAGGCTCTCTCCTATAATTCACCCCTCCACTTT	TRBV19	TRBJ1-6	.	.
CASMRERGGSYEQYF	TGTGCCAGCATGCGGGAACGGGGGGGCTCCTACGAGCAGTACTTC	TRBV6-1	TRBJ2-7	TRBD2	.
CAWRAGGSSTEAFF	TGTGCCTGGAGGGCAGGGGGATCAAGCACTGAAGCTTTCTTT	TRBV30	TRBJ1-1	TRBD1	.
CASSLRRDTEAFF	TGTGCTAGCAGCTTACGCCGGGACACTGAAGCTTTCTTT	TRBV7-7	TRBJ1-1	.	.
CASSTDSGANVLTF	TGTGCCAGCAGCACAGACTCTGGGGCCAACGTCCTGACTTTC	TRBV7-9	TRBJ2-6	.	.
CASSQVGQGGEKLFF	TGCGCCAGCAGCCAAGTCGGACAGGGAGGCGAAAAACTGTTTTTT	TRBV4-1	TRBJ1-4	TRBD1	once
CSVEQPGDGYTF	TGCAGCGTTGAACAGCCGGGGGATGGCTACACCTTC	TRBV29-1	TRBJ1-2	.	.
CSVRQGGNTEAFF	TGCAGCGTCAGACAGGGGGGGAACACTGAAGCTTTCTTT	TRBV29-1	TRBJ1-1	TRBD1	.
CASRANNPGYTF	TGTGCCAGCAGGGCAAATAACCCCGGCTACACCTTC	TRBV2	TRBJ1-2	.	once
CAISSDRIDSNQPQHF	TGTGCCATCAGTTCGGACAGGATTGATAGCAATCAGCCCCAGCATTTT	TRBV10-3	TRBJ1-5	TRBD1	.
CAVRQSNTGELFF	TGCGCCGTCAGACAGAGTAACACCGGGGAGCTGTTTTTT	TRBV10-2	TRBJ2-2	.	.
CASSEQGSYGYTF	TGTGCCAGCAGTGAACAGGGTTCCTATGGCTACACCTTC	TRBV6-1	TRBJ1-2	.	.
CASSSGQGLPYEQYF	TGCGCCAGCAGCTCGGGACAGGGTTTGCCCTACGAGCAGTACTTC	TRBV5-1	TRBJ2-7	TRBD1	once
CASSPPQGKSHTEAFF	TGTGCCAGCAGCCCCCCCCAGGGGAAAAGTCACACTGAAGCTTTCTTT	TRBV9	TRBJ1-1	.	.